This T cell receptor (beta chain) was captured in a study of blood T cells in healthy people across ages. There are many counts of this clonotype. The antigen remains unidentified. The CDR3 is 14 amino acids. The germline V gene has CDR1 MNHNY and CDR2 SVGAGI (reference sequence). It was with a sample-barcoded 5' primer and a J-beta primer mix that a second PCR of roughly 7 to 12 cycles was run. CDR3-containing paired-end reads numbering at least 2.5 million came from each sample. TCRdb processed the 5' RACE reads anew with MiXCR; each CDR3 protein has one entry. The profile shows approximately 780,000 distinct CDR3 sequences, about a quarter of them singletons. Findings and limits, study-wide: There was a strong correlation between TCR beta diversity and naive T cell percentage.

Isolation recovered at least 6 million PBMCs from every sample. The same sample was also studied in work on T cells of mothers and their children.

This receptor was identified in a boy aged 5-17 years in good health. Sequenced sample: blood. This chain connects TRBV6-6 to TRBJ2-5, with 8 bases aligning to TRBD1. The assigned J gene may be wrong: the sequence end matches TRBJ2-7 better. CDR3: CASSYGQGGNEQYF. In DNA, the CDR3 is TGTGCCAGCAGTTACGGACAGGGTGGGAACGAGCAGTACTTC.